The table lists the clone carrying this T cell receptor (beta chain) with a few counts. This sample stems from a study of blood T cell repertoires in COVID-19. Repertoires were generated with immunoSEQ multiplex PCR, while TCRdb's copy carries only in-frame clones and drops some. The data hold around 40,000 clones, with 88% observed a single time. Germline V gene lookup returns CDR1 LGHNA and CDR2 YSLEER. The CDR3 consists of 12 residues. V dropped 0 bases and J dropped 7 bases, with 7 bases sitting between them. The sequence was obtained from a human donor in a cohort sampled during active COVID-19. The rearrangement joins TRBV4-3 to TRBJ2-7, with D tentatively TRBD1 (5 bases). The specimen was peripheral blood. As DNA, the CDR3 is TGCGCCAGCAGCCAAGATAACAGGGAGCAGTACTTC. Translated: CASSQDNREQYF.